The 20 T cell receptor beta chains below were found in one sample sequenced in a study of T cell changes during pregnancy in multiple sclerosis. Clones were sequenced by immunoSEQ multiplex PCR, and TCRdb holds only the in-frame ones, with some missing. The sample has some 80,000 clones; 80% to 90% are singletons. The material sequenced was peripheral blood, taken in the first trimester of pregnancy. The receptors were sampled from a female donor in good health, enrolled as a control in a pregnancy study.

The V gene is TRBV5-1, the J gene TRBJ2-1; 10 bases line up with TRBD2. CDR1 is SGHRS and CDR2 is YFSETQ in the germline V gene. V lost 1 base to trimming and J lost 10 bases; unmatched junction nucleotides: 11. CDR3 size: 16 residues. Here the CDR3 DNA reads TGCGCCAGCAGCTTGCTTGCGAGCGGGGGGGCAGGGGAGCAGTTCTTC. It codes for CASSLLASGGAGEQFF.

The chain has TRBV9 and TRBJ2-5; D not resolved. The CDR3 extends over 15 amino acids. The V and J ends lost 0 bases and 1 base respectively, with 10 bases between them. Germline V gene data show CDR1 as SGDLS and CDR2 as YYNGEE. CDR3: CASSVALSGQETQYF. The CDR3 coding sequence is TGTGCCAGCAGCGTAGCTCTGTCAGGCCAAGAGACCCAGTACTTC. Full variable domain (outside the CDR3, taken from reference TRBV9 and TRBJ2-5): DSGVTQTPKHLITATGQRVTLRCSPRSGDLSVYWYQQSLDQGLQFLIQYYNGEERAKGNILERFSAQQFPDLHSELNLSSLELGDSALYFCASSVALSGQETQYFGPGTRLLVL.

This clone was recorded a few times. CDR3 protein: CASSLGTLDTEAFF. The CDR3 DNA follows: TGCGCCAGCAGCTTAGGGACACTAGACACTGAAGCTTTCTTT. The chain uses TRBV5-1 and TRBJ1-1; perhaps TRBD1 as D (6 bases). CDR1 is SGHRS, CDR2 YFSETQ, per germline. There are 14 residues in the CDR3. Trimming left V 2 bases short and J 3 bases short, with 11 bases between.

The V call is TRBV4-2, the J call TRBJ1-6, with a weak D call TRBD1 (5 bases). From germline, CDR1 is LGHNA and CDR2 YNFKEQ. The CDR3 runs 15 residues. Trimming left V 4 bases short and J 9 bases short, with 16 bases between. CDR3 sequence: CASSPAWGDASPLHF. In DNA, the CDR3 is TGTGCCAGCAGCCCCGCGTGGGGGGATGCTTCACCCCTCCACTTT.

The chain links TRBV5-1 to TRBJ1-5; D is unclear. This CDR3 contains 13 residues. Germline V CDR1 and CDR2: SGHRS, YFSETQ. Trimming pared 4 bases from V and 4 bases from J, leaving 9 bases between. CDR3 sequence (DNA): TGCGCCAGCAGCCCGAGCGGGAATCAGCCCCAGCATTTT. Translating gives CASSPSGNQPQHF.

The chain links TRBV10-2 to TRBJ1-5; D is possibly TRBD1 (5 bases). Trimming cost V 8 bases and J 3 bases, with 17 bases left between them. The CDR3 loop spans 15 amino acids. Germline CDR1 and CDR2: WSHSY and SAAADI. In DNA, the CDR3 is TGCGCCAGCTGCTCGGACGGGGGAGTCAATCAGCCCCAGCATTTT. Its translation: CASCSDGGVNQPQHF.

The chain has TRBV9 and TRBJ1-2; maybe TRBD1 (6 bases). Germline loops: CDR1 SGDLS, CDR2 YYNGEE. The CDR3 runs 14 residues. The V and J ends lost 4 bases and 3 bases respectively, with 13 bases between them. The CDR3 spells CASSPTGSHYGYTF. The CDR3 DNA reads as TGTGCCAGCAGCCCCACAGGGAGTCACTATGGCTACACCTTC.

The chain employs TRBV4-1 and TRBJ2-2; D possibly corresponds to TRBD2 (7 bases). The CDR3 length is 17 residues. Trimming left V 0 bases short and J 5 bases short, with 16 bases between. The V gene's germline CDR1 is MGHRA and CDR2 YSYEKL. Here the CDR3 reads CASSQEGGGAQTGELFF. CDR3 coding DNA: TGCGCCAGCAGCCAAGAAGGAGGGGGGGCGCAAACCGGGGAGCTGTTTTTT.

This rearrangement joins TRBV9 to TRBJ2-3, with D perhaps TRBD2 (5 bases). The CDR3 has 12 residues. CDR1 SGDLS and CDR2 YYNGEE come from the germline V gene. V gave up 0 bases and J gave up 8 bases, with 7 bases separating them. Here the CDR3 DNA reads TGTGCCAGCAGCGTAGGCCGGGGTACGCAGTATTTT. It specifies CASSVGRGTQYF.

This clone was recorded a few times. The V gene is TRBV6-1, the J gene TRBJ2-3; 12 positions match TRBD2. V dropped 3 bases and J dropped 1; count of bases not matched to a gene: 2. The germline V gene has CDR1 MNHNS and CDR2 SASEGT. The CDR3 has 16 residues. Here the CDR3 reads CASSETSGGGTDTQYF. The CDR3 coding sequence is TGTGCCAGCAGTGAGACTAGCGGGGGAGGCACAGATACGCAGTATTTT.

V is TRBV28 and J is TRBJ2-3; 12 nucleotides align to TRBD2. The CDR3 spans 15 residues. The V gene end was trimmed by 6 bases and the J gene end by 5 bases; junction bases not matched to a gene: 6. Germline values: CDR1 MDHEN, CDR2 SYDVKM. The DNA of the CDR3 is TGTGCCAGCAGCCCTAGCGGGAGGGCCGAAGATACGCAGTATTTT. This encodes CASSPSGRAEDTQYF.

The chain uses TRBV21-1 and TRBJ1-1; the D segment call TRBD1 is taken from the table without a DNA check. TRBV21-1 is an annotated pseudogene. The CDR3 spans 15 residues. This CDR3 is CASSNPQGVNTEAFF. The CDR3 region has the DNA TGTGCCAGCAGCAACCCCCAGGGCGTGAACACTGAAGCTTTCTTT.

The CDR3 nucleotides read TGTGCCAGCAGTTCCCCTCGGGGTAGCGGTAGCACAGATACGCAGTATTTT. It yields the protein CASSSPRGSGSTDTQYF. The V and J genes are TRBV27 and TRBJ2-3, with D possibly TRBD2 on 6 matching bases. V was trimmed by 4 bases and J by 0 bases, leaving 17 bases between them. Germline CDR1 MNHEY, CDR2 SMNVEV (reference sequence). This CDR3 has 17 residues.

The gene calls are TRBV15 and TRBJ2-3, with TRBD2 as a possible D gene (6 bases). CDR3 size: 16 residues. V dropped 0 bases and J dropped 5 bases, with 15 bases sitting between them. Germline CDR1 is LNHNV and CDR2 is YYDKDF (reference sequence). CDR3 in DNA: TGTGCCACCAGCAGAGATCCCTCGGGAGTGGTAGATACGCAGTATTTT. Translated, it gives CATSRDPSGVVDTQYF.

This clone was recorded once. The DNA for the CDR3 is TGTGCCAGCAGTTTAAACAGCCGACCGAACACTGAAGCTTTCTTT. This translates into CASSLNSRPNTEAFF. The J gene is TRBJ1-1, the V gene TRBV27; no firm D call. The CDR3 runs 15 residues. Germline CDR1 reads MNHEY; CDR2 reads SMNVEV (reference sequence). The V and J ends lost 2 bases and 1 base respectively, with 11 bases between them.

The chain couples TRBV7-2 to TRBJ2-7; 8 bases align to TRBD2. This CDR3 has 14 residues. J lost 6 bases, V lost 4 bases, and 8 bases had no gene match. The germline CDR1 and CDR2 sequences are SGHTA and FQGNSA. CDR3: CASSSGLAAGEQYF. The DNA for the CDR3 is TGTGCCAGCAGCTCCGGACTAGCTGCAGGCGAGCAGTACTTC. The whole variable domain, remainder taken from reference TRBV7-2 and TRBJ2-7, is GAGVSQSPSNKVTEKGKDVELRCDPISGHTALYWYRQSLGQGLEFLIYFQGNSAPDKSGLPSDRFSAERTGGSVSTLTIQRTQQEDSAVYLCASSSGLAAGEQYFGPGTRLTVT.

The chain links TRBV28 to TRBJ2-7; D remains ambiguous. The CDR3 runs 15 residues. Per germline, CDR1 MDHEN and CDR2 SYDVKM. V was trimmed by 6 bases and J by 2 bases, leaving 17 bases between them. The CDR3, as DNA: TGTGCCAGCAGCTCCCCCTCACACCCAACCTACGAGCAGTACTTC. It is translated as CASSSPSHPTYEQYF.

This clone was observed a single time. The chain has TRBV9 and TRBJ2-5, with TRBD2 matching over 13 bases. The CDR3 spans 17 residues. CDR1 and CDR2 from the germline V gene are SGDLS and YYNGEE. Unmatched junction bases numbered 8, after V lost 4 bases and J lost 2 bases. The CDR3 loop is CASSPRLAGGYQETQYF. The CDR3 DNA sequence: TGTGCCAGCAGCCCGCGACTAGCGGGAGGATATCAAGAGACCCAGTACTTC.

The gene calls are TRBV6-5 and TRBJ1-1; 7 bases line up with TRBD1. V gave up 6 bases and J gave up 5 bases; unmatched junction bases: 9. Germline values: CDR1 MNHEY, CDR2 SVGAGI. The CDR3 is made up of 14 amino acids. The CDR3 spells CASRETGSGTEAFF. The CDR3 coding sequence is TGTGCCAGCAGGGAGACAGGGTCGGGGACTGAAGCTTTCTTT.

This chain connects TRBV5-8 to TRBJ1-1; 7 bases map to TRBD1. The germline gives CDR1 SGHTS, CDR2 YDEGEE. V lost 6 bases to trimming and J lost 3 bases; unmatched junction nucleotides: 5. This CDR3 contains 13 residues. Here the CDR3 DNA reads TGTGCCAGCACCAGGGGGAAACACACTGAAGCTTTCTTT. It encodes CASTRGKHTEAFF.